One sample yielded the 13 T cell receptor beta chains listed below, sequenced in a study of radiation and T cells in renal cell carcinoma. Profiling relied on immunoSEQ multiplex PCR, and the TCRdb table lists in-frame clones only, not all of them. The sample lists about 130,000 clones, 88% occurring once. The time point here: blood 2 weeks post-SBRT. The treatment: 15 Gy SBRT to primary tumor, nephrectomy 4 weeks later. Sequencing was performed on blood, taken from a patient whose treatment included radiotherapy and nephrectomy. These receptors were taken from a woman aged 70-85 years with renal cell carcinoma.

V usage is TRBV9 and J usage is TRBJ1-3; a possible D gene is TRBD1 (6 bases). The CDR3 consists of 16 residues. Germline assignment: CDR1 SGDLS and CDR2 YYNGEE. Trimming cost V 3 bases and J 1 base, with 14 bases left between them. CDR3 residues: CASSASGGGSGNTIYF. In DNA, the CDR3 is TGTGCCAGCAGCGCTTCTGGAGGGGGGTCTGGAAACACCATATATTTT.

This clone was counted a few times. The V call is TRBV7-3, the J call TRBJ1-2; unclear D gene. Germline CDR1 is SGHTA and CDR2 is FQGTGA. Between the trimmed V and J ends, which lost 6 bases and 8 bases, there was a span of 10 bases. This CDR3 region has 11 residues. The CDR3, as DNA: TGTGCCAGCAGTTCTGGCGAAGGCTACACCTTC. Translated, it gives CASSSGEGYTF. Full variable domain (rest looked up from reference TRBV7-3 and TRBJ1-2): GAGVSQTPSNKVTEKGKYVELRCDPISGHTALYWYRQSLGQGPEFLIYFQGTGAADDSGLPNDRFFAVRPEGSVSTLKIQRTERGDSAVYLCASSSGEGYTFGSGTRLTVV.

This clone has just a few counts. The chain couples TRBV5-4 to TRBJ1-1; TRBD1 is a possible D gene (6 bases). The CDR3 loop spans 13 amino acids. Germline V gene sequence: CDR1 SGHNT, CDR2 YYREEE (reference sequence). The germline V and J ends were trimmed by 0 bases and 3 bases, with 6 bases remaining between them. As DNA, the CDR3 is TGTGCCAGCAGCTTGGGGGGGCACACTGAAGCTTTCTTT. Translating it yields CASSLGGHTEAFF.

The V and J genes are TRBV5-4 and TRBJ2-7; TRBD1 matches 8 bases. Germline assignment: CDR1 SGHNT and CDR2 YYREEE (reference sequence). Trimming took 2 bases from V and 5 from J; bases not matched to a gene: 9. The CDR3 is 15 amino acids. The CDR3 protein is CASSFRTGNLHEQYF. DNA of the CDR3: TGTGCCAGCAGCTTTCGGACAGGGAACTTGCACGAGCAGTACTTC.

The chain uses TRBV28 and TRBJ2-5; D gene uncertain. Deletions cut 7 bases from V and 5 bases from J, with 20 bases between. The CDR3 totals 15 residues. Germline CDR1 and CDR2: MDHEN and SYDVKM. CDR3 region: CASTSSVVGGETQYF. CDR3 nucleotide sequence: TGTGCCAGCACTTCCTCGGTGGTGGGCGGTGAGACCCAGTACTTC.

The count of this clone is one. The gene calls are TRBV28 and TRBJ2-3; maybe TRBD2 (6 bases). Looked up from germline, CDR1 is MDHEN and CDR2 is SYDVKM. The CDR3 runs 15 residues. Between the trimmed V and J ends, which lost 7 bases and 1 base, there was a span of 15 bases. As DNA, the CDR3 is TGTGCCAGCACCCCGAAATGGGGGGGCACAGATACGCAGTATTTT. It codes for CASTPKWGGTDTQYF.

The sample holds a few counts of this clone. In nucleotides, the CDR3 is TGCGCCAGCAGCGTAGGGACAGGGGTAAGGGACACTGAAGCTTTCTTT. Its protein is CASSVGTGVRDTEAFF. This chain connects TRBV5-1 to TRBJ1-1; 10 bases agree with TRBD1. This CDR3 has 16 amino acids. V was pared by 4 bases and J by 3 bases, with 9 bases of the junction left unmatched. Germline loops: CDR1 SGHRS, CDR2 YFSETQ.

The chain carries TRBV30 and TRBJ1-1; D is uncertain. The germline V gene encodes CDR1 GTSNPN and CDR2 SVGIG (reference sequence). There are 14 residues in the CDR3. V lost 2 bases to trimming and J lost 5 bases, with 15 bases between them. In DNA, the CDR3 is TGTGCCTGGAGTAATTCGATTGGAGGGACTGAAGCTTTCTTT. This sequence encodes CAWSNSIGGTEAFF.

V usage is TRBV30 and J usage is TRBJ1-2; D gene unclear. Between the trimmed V and J ends, which lost 0 bases and 4 bases, there was a span of 9 bases. Germline V gene data show CDR1 as GTSNPN and CDR2 as SVGIG (reference sequence). This CDR3 has 13 amino acids. This chain's CDR3 is CAWSVQQPYGYTF. The CDR3, as DNA: TGTGCCTGGAGTGTACAACAGCCCTATGGCTACACCTTC.

The chain couples TRBV19 to TRBJ2-6, with 7 bases fitting TRBD1. V gave up 7 bases and J gave up 0 bases; unmatched junction bases: 12. The CDR3 runs 18 residues. Germline CDR1 reads LNHDA; CDR2 reads SQIVND (reference sequence). The CDR3 DNA is TGTGCCAGTACCCCTAGGCGACAGGGAAGCTCTGGGGCCAACGTCCTGACTTTC. Translation gives CASTPRRQGSSGANVLTF.

This chain uses TRBV6-6 with TRBJ2-3; maybe TRBD2 (6 bases). V was pared by 5 bases and J by 0 bases, with 12 bases between. Germline V CDR1 and CDR2: MNHNY, SVGAGI (reference sequence). The CDR3 extends over 15 amino acids. The CDR3 bases are TGTGCCAGCAGTCCCTTAGCGGCTAGCACAGATACGCAGTATTTT. Its translation: CASSPLAASTDTQYF.

The chain uses TRBV4-2 and TRBJ2-7; D uncertain. The germline V gene encodes CDR1 LGHNA and CDR2 YNFKEQ. This CDR3 is 13 amino acids long. V shed 2 bases and J shed 4 bases, with 9 bases lying between them. The chain's CDR3 is CASSQPSGYEQYF. DNA for the CDR3: TGTGCCAGCAGCCAACCTTCTGGGTACGAGCAGTACTTC.

This clone was found once. This sequence joins TRBV7-2 and TRBJ2-7; 8 bases are shared with TRBD1. Germline V gene lookup returns CDR1 SGHTA and CDR2 FQGNSA. The CDR3 sequence is 15 residues long. V shed 4 bases, J shed 2 bases, and the junction held 7 bases outside the gene matches. In DNA, the CDR3 is TGTGCCAGCAGCTCAAACAGGGGGAAGACCTACGAGCAGTACTTC. Protein: CASSSNRGKTYEQYF.